This T cell receptor beta chain is from a study of technical replicates of blood from a handful of donors. Profiled with immunoSEQ multiplex PCR; TCRdb holds only in-frame clones, not every one. This table holds tens of thousands of clones, approximately 94% found once. The CDR3 runs to 14 residues. The V and J ends lost 2 bases and 4 bases respectively, with 11 bases between them. Germline CDR1 SEHNR, CDR2 FQNEAQ (reference sequence). The rearrangement uses TRBV7-9 and TRBJ2-5; TRBD1 might be the D (6 bases). Sequencing was done on a sample of T cells isolated from PBMCs. The sequence came from a human donor in good health. CDR3 in DNA: TGTGCCAGCAGCTTACAGGGGTGGGGAGAGACCCAGTACTTC. Its translation is CASSLQGWGETQYF. Variable domain in full (rest from reference TRBV7-9 and TRBJ2-5): DTGVSQNPRHKITKRGQNVTFRCDPISEHNRLYWYRQTLGQGPEFLTYFQNEAQLEKSRLLSDRFSAERPKGSFSTLEIQRTEQGDSAMYLCASSLQGWGETQYFGPGTRLLVL.